This T cell receptor (beta chain) stems from a study of control samples from healthy donors and cancer patients. Profiling relied on immunoSEQ multiplex PCR, and the TCRdb table lists in-frame clones only, not all of them. The sample lists more than 95,000 clones; roughly 92% were seen once. This CDR3 is 15 amino acids long. With V trimmed by 5 bases and J by 7 bases, 7 bases remained unmatched. CDR1 and CDR2 (germline): SGHTA, FQGTGA. The sample consisted of blood. The sequence derives from a young man in good health. V gene TRBV7-3 combines with J gene TRBJ2-1; 11 nucleotides line up with TRBD2. This CDR3 reads CASSLSGGDNNEQFF. CDR3 sequence (DNA): TGTGCCAGCAGCCTTAGCGGGGGGGACAATAATGAGCAGTTCTTC.